These 27 T cell receptor beta chains were all obtained from the same sample, sequenced in a study of T cell responses to AZD1222 COVID-19 vaccine. The data were produced by immunoSEQ multiplex PCR, yet TCRdb's version contains in-frame clones alone and is incomplete. The data hold 90,000 to 120,000 clones, with about 85% observed a single time. The input for sequencing was peripheral blood, taken on day 0 of AZD1222 vaccination. The receptors come from an adult in good health.

This clone was observed a single time. The chain employs TRBV5-6 and TRBJ2-5, with 10 bases aligning to TRBD2. Trimming removed 1 base from V and 7 bases from J; junction bases left unmatched: 7. This CDR3 is built from 15 residues. The germline V gene has CDR1 SGHDT and CDR2 YYEEEE. For the CDR3, the DNA is TGTGCCAGCAGCTTGCCAGCGGGAGGGTTAGGGACCCAGTACTTC. Translated: CASSLPAGGLGTQYF.

This chain uses TRBV9 with TRBJ2-1; 10 nucleotides agree with TRBD2. Germline V gene lookup returns CDR1 SGDLS and CDR2 YYNGEE. V was pared by 9 bases and J by 3 bases, with 6 bases of the junction left unmatched. This CDR3 comprises 14 residues. Here the CDR3 DNA reads TGTGCCACCGATAGCGGGGGGTACTACAATGAGCAGTTCTTC. As protein: CATDSGGYYNEQFF.

The chain has TRBV28 and TRBJ2-3; TRBD1 matches at 8 bases. Germline CDR1 reads MDHEN; CDR2 reads SYDVKM. The CDR3 is 16 amino acids. Trimming removed 4 bases from V and 2 bases from J; junction bases left unmatched: 8. The CDR3: CASSSAGTGVTDTQYF. CDR3 bases: TGTGCCAGCAGTTCCGCCGGGACAGGAGTCACAGATACGCAGTATTTT.

This clone has just a few counts. The V call is TRBV6-5, the J call TRBJ2-7; TRBD1 or TRBD2 may be the D gene (6 bases each). Germline V gene data show CDR1 as MNHEY and CDR2 as SVGAGI. The CDR3 is 14 residues long. Trimming took off 2 bases at V and 3 bases at J, with 11 bases between the two ends. For the CDR3, the DNA is TGTGCCAGCAGTTACGTACAGGGAGGCTACGAGCAGTACTTC. Its translation: CASSYVQGGYEQYF.

V and J are TRBV28 and TRBJ2-7, with 7 bases identical to TRBD2. V lost 6 bases to trimming and J lost 4 bases; unmatched junction nucleotides: 9. CDR3 length: 14 residues. Germline assignment: CDR1 MDHEN and CDR2 SYDVKM. The CDR3 DNA reads TGTGCCAGCAGGCCAGCGGGATATGGGTACGAGCAGTACTTC. It translates to CASRPAGYGYEQYF. Full variable domain (outside the CDR3, taken from reference TRBV28 and TRBJ2-7): DVKVTQSSRYLVKRTGEKVFLECVQDMDHENMFWYRQDPGLGLRLIYFSYDVKMKEKGDIPEGYSVSREKKERFSLILESASTNQTSMYLCASRPAGYGYEQYFGPGTRLTVT.

The chain links TRBV5-4 to TRBJ2-1, with TRBD2 matching 12 bases. This CDR3 region has 15 residues. V was pared by 3 bases and J by 13 bases, with 11 bases of the junction left unmatched. Germline lookup yields CDR1 SGHNT and CDR2 YYREEE (reference sequence). CDR3 DNA: TGTGCCAGCAGCTCCCCGGGACTAGCGGGCCACCGACAGTTCTTC. It yields the protein CASSSPGLAGHRQFF.

V usage is TRBV5-1 and J usage is TRBJ2-3, with 11 bases aligning to TRBD2. The CDR3 has 19 residues. Germline CDR1 SGHRS, CDR2 YFSETQ. V lost 3 bases and J lost 3; bases outside the gene matches: 15. The CDR3 nucleotides read TGCGCCAGCAGCTCCTCAAGTCATAGCGGGAGGGCCCGTACAGATACGCAGTATTTT. Amino acids: CASSSSSHSGRARTDTQYF.

A remark on this clone: Other DNA sequences in this specimen translate into the identical CDR3. The chain is built from TRBV19 and TRBJ1-4; D not resolved. This CDR3 comprises 15 residues. Germline-derived CDR1 and CDR2 are LNHDA and SQIVND (reference sequence). Trimming took 4 bases from V and 0 from J, leaving 9 bases between them. CDR3 protein: CASSTGDATNEKLFF. CDR3 bases: TGTGCCAGTAGTACCGGAGATGCAACTAATGAAAAACTGTTTTTT. Full variable domain (remainder filled in from reference TRBV19 and TRBJ1-4): DGGITQSPKYLFRKEGQNVTLSCEQNLNHDAMYWYRQDPGQGLRLIYYSQIVNDFQKGDIAEGYSVSREKKESFPLTVTSAQKNPTAFYLCASSTGDATNEKLFFGSGTQLSVL.

The rearrangement uses TRBV6-2 or TRBV6-3 and TRBJ2-7, with a possible D match to TRBD2 (5 bases). V was clipped by 0 bases and J by 1 base, with 10 bases between them. Germline CDR1 reads MNHEY; CDR2 reads SVGEGT. CDR3 length: 15 residues. The CDR3, as DNA: TGTGCCAGCAGTTACTCGATGGAGGCTTCCTACGAGCAGTACTTC. This translates into CASSYSMEASYEQYF.

The gene calls are TRBV6-5 and TRBJ1-1; D unclear. Trimming pared 5 bases from V and 3 bases from J, leaving 16 bases between. This CDR3 is built from 15 residues. Germline-derived CDR1 and CDR2 are MNHEY and SVGAGI. In nucleotides, the CDR3 is TGTGCCAGCAGTACCCCTTCCGGACCTCACACTGAAGCTTTCTTT. Amino acid sequence: CASSTPSGPHTEAFF.

The gene calls are TRBV5-1 and TRBJ1-1; D is unclear. Trimming stripped 1 base from V and 3 bases from J, with 16 bases between. This CDR3 contains 16 residues. Germline CDR1 reads SGHRS; CDR2 reads YFSETQ. The CDR3 coding sequence is TGCGCCAGCAGCTTGCGGTCAGGTCTCGGGGACACTGAAGCTTTCTTT. This translates into CASSLRSGLGDTEAFF.

This chain links TRBV7-9 with TRBJ2-1; 8 bases are shared with TRBD2. There are 17 residues in the CDR3. Losses at the gene ends were 6 bases for V and 0 bases for J; bases not matched to a gene: 10. The germline CDR1 and CDR2 sequences are SEHNR and FQNEAQ (reference sequence). CDR3 in amino acids: CASSFTSGSGSYNEQFF. The DNA for the CDR3 is TGTGCCAGCAGTTTCACTAGCGGATCAGGCTCCTACAATGAGCAGTTCTTC.

This rearrangement joins TRBV20-1 to TRBJ1-2, with 7 bases matching TRBD1. The trim removed 3 bases at V and 7 bases at J, leaving 11 bases unmatched. This CDR3 spans 14 amino acids. Per germline, CDR1 DFQATT and CDR2 SNEGSKA (reference sequence). The CDR3 DNA reads TGCAGTGCTAGTCCGACAGGGACCCGCTGTGGCTACACCTTC. As protein: CSASPTGTRCGYTF.

The rearrangement joins TRBV20-1 to TRBJ1-4, with unresolved D. V was clipped by 2 bases and J by 6 bases, with 4 bases between them. The CDR3 contains 11 residues. Germline CDR1 and CDR2: DFQATT and SNEGSKA (reference sequence). The CDR3 coding sequence is TGCAGTGCTAGAACCCATGAAAAACTGTTTTTT. It translates to CSARTHEKLFF.

The chain combines TRBV28 with TRBJ2-1; TRBD2 matches 12 bases. The CDR3 sequence is 16 residues long. Germline loops: CDR1 MDHEN, CDR2 SYDVKM. The junction had 7 bases not matched to a gene; V was cut back by 3 bases and J by 7 bases. The CDR3 protein is CASSFPSSGRGNEQFF. DNA for the CDR3: TGTGCCAGCAGTTTCCCCTCTAGCGGGAGGGGAAATGAGCAGTTCTTC.

The chain employs TRBV18 and TRBJ2-3; 8 positions match TRBD2. In germline, CDR1 is KGHSH, CDR2 LQKENI. CDR3 length equals 14 residues. The trim removed 6 bases at V and 5 bases at J, leaving 7 bases unmatched. CDR3 bases: TGTGCCAGCTCCCGTAGCGGGATGGAAGATACGCAGTATTTT. It codes for CASSRSGMEDTQYF.

V gene TRBV5-4 combines with J gene TRBJ2-7; 12 nucleotides align to TRBD1. The junction had 9 bases not matched to a gene; V was cut back by 4 bases and J by 4 bases. CDR1 is SGHNT, CDR2 YYREEE, per germline (reference sequence). The CDR3 runs 16 residues. This CDR3 is CASSPGGTGGKYEQYF. CDR3 sequence (DNA): TGTGCCAGCAGCCCGGGGGGGACAGGGGGCAAATACGAGCAGTACTTC.

The V gene is TRBV27, the J gene TRBJ2-7, with D perhaps matching TRBD1 (6 bases). Trimming left V 3 bases short and J 0 bases short, with 6 bases between. CDR3 length: 13 amino acids. Germline V gene lookup returns CDR1 MNHEY and CDR2 SMNVEV (reference sequence). The CDR3 region is CASSFRGSYEQYF. The CDR3 bases are TGTGCCAGCAGTTTCAGGGGCTCCTACGAGCAGTACTTC.

The J gene is TRBJ2-7, the V gene TRBV29-1; perhaps TRBD1 as D (6 bases). V shed 6 bases and J shed 0 bases, with 15 bases lying between them. The CDR3 is 14 amino acids. Germline assignment: CDR1 SQVTM and CDR2 ANQGSEA. CDR3 protein: CSVQGGIISYEQYF. The CDR3 nucleotides read TGCAGCGTCCAAGGGGGTATCATCTCCTACGAGCAGTACTTC.

The chain carries TRBV12-3 or TRBV12-4 and TRBJ1-1; TRBD1 is a possible D gene (5 bases). This CDR3 region has 12 residues. Trimming stripped 2 bases from V and 11 bases from J, with 12 bases between. Here the CDR3 DNA reads TGTGCCAGCAGTTTAAGTCTTTGGGGGGCTTTCTTT. It specifies CASSLSLWGAFF.

This chain uses TRBV30 with TRBJ2-1, with TRBD1 identical over 7 bases. The CDR3 loop spans 13 amino acids. CDR1 is GTSNPN, CDR2 SVGIG, per germline (reference sequence). Losses at the gene ends were 4 bases for V and 9 bases for J; bases not matched to a gene: 9. Here the CDR3 reads CAWNRGLSGEQFF. Written as DNA, the CDR3 is TGTGCCTGGAATAGGGGGCTGAGTGGTGAGCAGTTCTTC.

This chain links TRBV7-8 with TRBJ2-2; tentative D call: TRBD2 (5 bases). CDR1 and CDR2 (germline): SGHVS, FQNEAQ. Trimming stripped 5 bases from V and 3 bases from J, with 7 bases between. The CDR3 contains 13 residues. The chain's CDR3 is CASSPRDTGELFF. CDR3 nucleotides: TGTGCCAGCAGCCCGCGGGACACCGGGGAGCTGTTTTTT.

The chain couples TRBV4-3 to TRBJ1-1; a weak D match, TRBD1 (5 bases). Trimming took off 1 base at V and 4 bases at J, with 16 bases between the two ends. This CDR3 has 16 residues. CDR1 and CDR2 (germline): LGHNA, YSLEER. In DNA, the CDR3 is TGCGCCAGCAGCCAAGTGGGGCAGGGACGGGTCACTGAAGCTTTCTTT. It specifies CASSQVGQGRVTEAFF.

This chain links TRBV7-2 with TRBJ2-1; TRBD1 matches at 10 bases. This CDR3 spans 15 amino acids. Germline values: CDR1 SGHTA, CDR2 FQGNSA. V dropped 5 bases and J dropped 3; count of bases not matched to a gene: 4. CDR3 sequence: CASSPGTGVYNEQFF. The CDR3, as DNA: TGTGCCAGCAGCCCCGGGACAGGGGTCTACAATGAGCAGTTCTTC.

The chain carries TRBV19 and TRBJ1-2, with D maybe TRBD1 (6 bases). Germline CDR1 is LNHDA and CDR2 is SQIVND (reference sequence). V was cut by 3 bases and J by 4 bases, with 9 bases left in between. This CDR3 spans 13 amino acids. CDR3 loop: CASSIQGPYGYTF. Written as DNA, the CDR3 is TGTGCCAGTAGTATCCAGGGGCCCTATGGCTACACCTTC. The variable domain in full, with the rest retrieved from reference TRBV19 and TRBJ1-2, is DGGITQSPKYLFRKEGQNVTLSCEQNLNHDAMYWYRQDPGQGLRLIYYSQIVNDFQKGDIAEGYSVSREKKESFPLTVTSAQKNPTAFYLCASSIQGPYGYTFGSGTRLTVV.

The gene calls are TRBV6-6 and TRBJ1-2; D remains unclear. The germline gives CDR1 MNHNY, CDR2 SVGAGI (reference sequence). V lost 2 bases and J 2 bases, leaving 6 bases between the germline ends. The CDR3 has 13 amino acids. The CDR3 DNA is TGTGCCAGCAGTTACGTGGGAAACTATGGCTACACCTTC. It is translated as CASSYVGNYGYTF.

The V and J genes are TRBV7-9 and TRBJ2-5; 9 bases align to TRBD2. The CDR3 runs to 15 residues. Losses at the gene ends were 4 bases for V and 5 bases for J; bases not matched to a gene: 8. The V gene's germline CDR1 is SEHNR and CDR2 FQNEAQ (reference sequence). This CDR3 reads CASSWTSAGRETQYF. The CDR3, as DNA: TGTGCCAGCAGCTGGACTAGCGCGGGGCGGGAGACCCAGTACTTC.